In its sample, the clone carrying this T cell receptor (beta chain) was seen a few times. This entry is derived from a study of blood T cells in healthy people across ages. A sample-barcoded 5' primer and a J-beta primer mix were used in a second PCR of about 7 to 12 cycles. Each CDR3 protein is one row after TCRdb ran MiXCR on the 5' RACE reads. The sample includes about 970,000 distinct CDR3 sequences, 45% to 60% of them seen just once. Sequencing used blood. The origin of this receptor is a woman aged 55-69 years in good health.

CDR3 sequence reads: CASSFGRSGEQYF. The CDR3 DNA is TGTGCCAGCAGCTTTGGTCGGTCGGGCGAGCAGTACTTC. The rearrangement uses TRBV7-9 and TRBJ2-7; D gene ambiguous. V lost 3 bases and J lost 6, with 12 bases in between. The CDR3 loop spans 13 amino acids. Germline CDR1 reads SEHNR; CDR2 reads FQNEAQ (reference sequence).